The 27 T cell receptor beta chains listed next were all sequenced from one sample in a study of CD8 T cells in Susac syndrome. With random hexamers, reverse transcription was performed on about 0.45 to 1 ug of RNA. Via MiXCR, TCRdb re-called the immunoSEQ multiplex PCR reads, giving one row per CDR3 protein. The table shows 100,000 to 150,000 distinct CDR3 sequences, with over 90% occurring only once. Sample: CD8+ T cells from PBMCs. The receptors stem from a human donor with multiple sclerosis.

The genes are TRBV6-5 and TRBJ1-2; D gene ambiguous. There are 12 residues in the CDR3. CDR1 and CDR2 from the germline V gene are MNHEY and SVGAGI. V gave up 2 bases and J gave up 6 bases, with 7 bases separating them. The CDR3: CASSYNRHGYTF. In nucleotides, the CDR3 is TGTGCCAGCAGTTACAACAGACATGGCTACACCTTC.

The chain recombines TRBV27 with TRBJ2-7; maybe TRBD2 (5 bases). V was pared by 6 bases and J by 4 bases, with 7 bases between. Germline CDR1 MNHEY, CDR2 SMNVEV (reference sequence). CDR3 length equals 11 residues. The CDR3 spells CASRDLYEQYF. The CDR3 DNA reads as TGTGCCAGCAGGGACTTGTACGAGCAGTACTTC.

The chain joins TRBV7-2 to TRBJ2-2; TRBD1 might be the D (6 bases). Deletions cut 4 bases from V and 1 base from J, with 13 bases between. This CDR3 contains 16 residues. CDR1 SGHTA and CDR2 FQGNSA come from the germline V gene. The chain's CDR3 is CASSSRQEMNTGELFF. The CDR3 DNA reads TGTGCCAGCAGCTCGAGACAGGAGATGAACACCGGGGAGCTGTTTTTT.

The rearrangement links TRBV5-4 to TRBJ2-1; D gene unclear. This CDR3 spans 15 amino acids. The V gene's germline CDR1 is SGHNT and CDR2 YYREEE (reference sequence). With 4 bases removed from V and 4 bases from J, the gap between germline ends came to 15 bases. CDR3 sequence (DNA): TGTGCCAGCAGCCCTTCTGGATTGCAATACAATGAGCAGTTCTTC. Its translation: CASSPSGLQYNEQFF.

The chain is built from TRBV15 and TRBJ2-7; D not certain. The V and J ends lost 5 bases and 0 bases respectively, with 11 bases between them. This CDR3 is 14 amino acids long. Germline CDR1 reads LNHNV; CDR2 reads YYDKDF (reference sequence). CDR3 sequence reads: CATSARLGSYEQYV. The CDR3 DNA follows: TGTGCCACCAGCGCAAGGTTGGGCTCCTACGAGCAGTACGTC.

The CDR3 nucleotides are TGTGCCAGCAGCTTGGGCTCAGGGGGGGAGTACGAGCAGTACGTC. Amino acid sequence: CASSLGSGGEYEQYV. The gene calls are TRBV5-6 and TRBJ2-7, with D perhaps TRBD1 or TRBD2 (7 bases each). Trimming stripped 0 bases from V and 4 bases from J, with 14 bases between. This CDR3 comprises 15 residues. Germline CDR1 reads SGHDT; CDR2 reads YYEEEE.

The V and J genes are TRBV5-4 and TRBJ2-7, with TRBD1 as a possible D gene (6 bases). This CDR3 is 13 amino acids long. Germline values: CDR1 SGHNT, CDR2 YYREEE (reference sequence). Trimming cost V 0 bases and J 3 bases, with 7 bases left between them. Here the CDR3 reads CASSLGTVYEQYF. The CDR3 bases are TGTGCCAGCAGCTTGGGGACAGTCTACGAGCAGTACTTC.

The rearrangement uses TRBV4-2 and TRBJ2-6; 7 bases map to TRBD2. The length of the CDR3 is 18 residues. The V segment lost 2 bases and the J segment 1 base; nucleotides outside the gene matches: 8. CDR1 and CDR2 from the germline V gene are LGHNA and YNFKEQ. CDR3 coding DNA: TGTGCCAGCAGCCAATTGGAGGCTAGCGGATCTGGGGCCAACGTCCTGACTTTC. This gives the protein CASSQLEASGSGANVLTF.

This clonotype was picked up one time. J is TRBJ2-7 and V is TRBV7-9; 8 bases are shared with TRBD1. V lost 8 bases to trimming and J lost 6 bases; unmatched junction nucleotides: 3. Germline CDR1 and CDR2: SEHNR and FQNEAQ (reference sequence). The CDR3 has 11 residues. CDR3 sequence: CASQGAREQYF. CDR3 bases: TGTGCCAGCCAGGGGGCTCGCGAGCAGTACTTC.

J is TRBJ2-3 and V is TRBV27; unclear D gene. Trimming removed 5 bases at V and 2 bases at J, with 14 bases between. From germline, CDR1 is MNHEY and CDR2 SMNVEV (reference sequence). The CDR3 loop spans 15 amino acids. CDR3 coding DNA: TGTGCCAGCAGTACAGACGGGTCCGACACAGATACGCAGTATTTT. Amino acid sequence: CASSTDGSDTDTQYF.

On this clonotype itself: The junction differs from germline at one of its ends, possibly a read error. This sequence joins TRBV7-7 and TRBJ2-2; no definite D call. The V gene's germline CDR1 is SSHAT and CDR2 FNYEAQ (reference sequence). CDR3 length equals 13 residues. The CDR3 coding sequence is TGTGCTAGCAGCCCAGGACCCACCGGGGAGCTGTTTTTT. Its translation: CASSPGPTGELFF.

This clonotype is a singleton in its sample. The rearrangement joins TRBV9 to TRBJ1-1; 12 bases are shared with TRBD1. Germline CDR1 and CDR2: SGDLS and YYNGEE. Trimming took 2 bases from V and 7 from J; bases not matched to a gene: 15. CDR3 length: 18 amino acids. The CDR3 loop is CASSVPDSPGQGAVEAFF. In DNA, the CDR3 is TGTGCCAGCAGCGTCCCCGACTCCCCGGGACAGGGGGCAGTTGAAGCTTTCTTT.

The gene calls are TRBV7-6 and TRBJ2-5; D might be TRBD2 (5 bases). The V gene's germline CDR1 is SGHVS and CDR2 FNYEAQ. Trimming shortened V by 1 base and J by 5 bases, and 11 bases separated the two germline ends. This CDR3 region has 14 residues. The chain's CDR3 is CASSLVTGGETQYF. For the CDR3, the DNA is TGTGCCAGCAGCTTAGTGACGGGCGGGGAGACCCAGTACTTC.

The chain uses TRBV2 and TRBJ1-1, with 9 bases that match TRBD1. The CDR3 spans 14 residues. V dropped 7 bases and J dropped 2; count of bases not matched to a gene: 5. CDR1 and CDR2 (germline): SNHLY, FYNNEI. CDR3 nucleotide sequence: TGTGCCAGCAATCCGGGACAGGGAAACACTGAAGCTTTCTTT. This encodes CASNPGQGNTEAFF.

J is TRBJ2-5 and V is TRBV19; D tentatively fits TRBD1 or TRBD2 (6 bases each). V was pared by 5 bases and J by 5 bases, with 18 bases between. The length of the CDR3 is 15 residues. CDR1 is LNHDA and CDR2 is SQIVND in the germline V gene (reference sequence). CDR3 residues: CASSHYGGLRETQYF. In nucleotides, the CDR3 is TGTGCCAGTAGTCACTACGGGGGCCTAAGGGAGACCCAGTACTTC.

J is TRBJ2-6 and V is TRBV18, with TRBD1 as a possible D gene (7 bases). Trimming left V 4 bases short and J 0 bases short, with 16 bases between. Germline loops: CDR1 KGHSH, CDR2 LQKENI. The CDR3 runs to 18 residues. CDR3 in amino acids: CASSLRQGGYSGANVLTF. The CDR3 region has the DNA TGTGCCAGCTCACTTCGACAGGGAGGATACTCTGGGGCCAACGTCCTGACTTTC.

The chain has TRBV2 and TRBJ2-7; a possible D gene is TRBD1 (6 bases). Germline values: CDR1 SNHLY, CDR2 FYNNEI. CDR3 length: 14 amino acids. Trimming removed 4 bases at V and 3 bases at J, with 13 bases between. This CDR3 reads CASSGPDSRYEQYF. In DNA, the CDR3 is TGTGCCAGCAGTGGCCCGGACAGCCGCTACGAGCAGTACTTC.

This clonotype was seen just once. The rearrangement joins TRBV12-3 or TRBV12-4 to TRBJ2-7; weak D call: TRBD1 (6 bases). V was pared by 5 bases and J by 2 bases, with 10 bases between. This CDR3 region has 13 residues. This chain's CDR3 is CASSLRDTYEQYF. CDR3 DNA sequence: TGTGCCAGCAGTCTCCGGGACACCTACGAGCAGTACTTC.

V is TRBV9 and J is TRBJ2-1; D not certain. The CDR3 length is 14 residues. Germline CDR1 and CDR2: SGDLS and YYNGEE. Trimming shortened V by 4 bases and J by 6 bases, and 14 bases separated the two germline ends. CDR3 in DNA: TGTGCCAGCAGCTTTGACTCAGACGGCAATGAGCAGTTCTTC. The encoded protein is CASSFDSDGNEQFF.

The chain carries TRBV29-1 and TRBJ2-1; 10 bases align to TRBD2. V lost 8 bases and J lost 4; bases outside the gene matches: 5. The CDR3 runs to 13 residues. Germline loops: CDR1 SQVTM, CDR2 ANQGSEA. The CDR3 sequence is CSIAGGDYNEQFF. The CDR3 DNA sequence: TGCAGCATAGCGGGAGGAGATTACAATGAGCAGTTCTTC.

The V call is TRBV12-3 or TRBV12-4, the J call TRBJ1-2, with 9 bases identical to TRBD1. This CDR3 region has 14 residues. V shed 5 bases and J 8 bases; nucleotides not matched to a gene: 9. CDR3 residues: CASSATGQGRGYTF. In DNA, the CDR3 is TGTGCCAGCAGTGCCACGGGACAGGGCCGGGGCTACACCTTC.

The rearrangement joins TRBV11-2 to TRBJ1-2, with D possibly being TRBD1 (5 bases). This CDR3 region has 14 residues. The V gene lost 5 bases and the J gene lost 8 bases, with 18 bases spanning the gap. Germline V gene lookup returns CDR1 SGHAT and CDR2 FQNNGV. CDR3 residues: CASSQGTGAGGYTF. Here the CDR3 DNA reads TGTGCCAGCAGCCAAGGGACTGGCGCTGGGGGCTACACCTTC.

V gene TRBV11-1 combines with J gene TRBJ2-5; D is tentatively TRBD1 or TRBD2 (6 bases each). Trimming removed 5 bases at V and 6 bases at J, with 16 bases between. CDR1 and CDR2 from the germline V gene are SGHAT and FQDESV (reference sequence). The CDR3 is 14 residues long. The CDR3 loop reads CASSLGGGRKTQYF. CDR3 DNA: TGTGCCAGCAGCCTCGGAGGGGGTCGAAAGACCCAGTACTTC.

This rearrangement joins TRBV4-1 to TRBJ1-5; D is undetermined. With 0 bases removed from V and 4 bases from J, the gap between germline ends came to 7 bases. Per the germline V gene, CDR1 is MGHRA and CDR2 is YSYEKL. This CDR3 contains 14 residues. CDR3 DNA: TGCGCCAGCAGCCAAGATGTAGGAAATCAGCCCCAGCATTTT. Protein product: CASSQDVGNQPQHF.

This clonotype was found once. The chain links TRBV12-3 or TRBV12-4 to TRBJ2-1; the D call may be TRBD1 or TRBD2 (5 bases each). Trimming removed 5 bases at V and 9 bases at J, with 17 bases between. CDR3 length: 14 amino acids. The CDR3 coding sequence is TGTGCCAGCAGTCCAATTGGGGCGGGTAGTGAGCAGTTCTTC. As protein: CASSPIGAGSEQFF.

The rearrangement uses TRBV5-1 and TRBJ1-2; D gene ambiguous. Between the trimmed V and J ends, which lost 2 bases and 8 bases, there was a span of 10 bases. The CDR3 extends over 12 amino acids. The germline V gene has CDR1 SGHRS and CDR2 YFSETQ. Here the CDR3 DNA reads TGCGCCAGCAGCTTCGGAGGACGGGGCTACACCTTC. Its translation: CASSFGGRGYTF.

The chain carries TRBV12-3 or TRBV12-4 and TRBJ2-2; D call uncertain. The CDR3 is 11 residues long. The V and J ends lost 8 bases and 4 bases respectively, with 5 bases between them. The CDR3, as DNA: TGTGCCAGCGTGGTCACCGGGGAGCTGTTTTTT. It specifies CASVVTGELFF.